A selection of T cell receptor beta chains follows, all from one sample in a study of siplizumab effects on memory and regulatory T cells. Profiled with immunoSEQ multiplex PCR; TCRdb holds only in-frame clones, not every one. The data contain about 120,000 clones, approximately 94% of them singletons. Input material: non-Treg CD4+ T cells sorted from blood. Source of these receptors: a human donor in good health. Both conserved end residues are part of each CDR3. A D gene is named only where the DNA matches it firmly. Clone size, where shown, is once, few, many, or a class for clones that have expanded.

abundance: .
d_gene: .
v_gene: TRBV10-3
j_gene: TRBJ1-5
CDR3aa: CAIRAEGSNQPQHF
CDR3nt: TGTGCCATCAGAGCAGAGGGTAGCAATCAGCCCCAGCATTTT

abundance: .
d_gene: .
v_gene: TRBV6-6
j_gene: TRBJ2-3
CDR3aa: CASSYSRQTGDTQYF
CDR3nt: TGTGCCAGCAGTTACTCGCGCCAGACCGGTGATACGCAGTATTTT

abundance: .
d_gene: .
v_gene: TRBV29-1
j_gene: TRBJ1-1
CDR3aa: CSVLGAANTEAFF
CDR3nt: TGCAGCGTTTTAGGGGCCGCTAACACTGAAGCTTTCTTT

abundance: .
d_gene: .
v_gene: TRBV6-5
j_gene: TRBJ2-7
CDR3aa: CASSRQDSSYEQYF
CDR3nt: TGTGCCAGCAGCCGCCAGGACAGCTCCTACGAGCAGTACTTC

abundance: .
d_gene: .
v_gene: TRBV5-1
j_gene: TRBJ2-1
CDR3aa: CASSLGDFGNEQFF
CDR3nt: TGCGCCAGCAGCTTGGGGGACTTCGGAAATGAGCAGTTCTTC

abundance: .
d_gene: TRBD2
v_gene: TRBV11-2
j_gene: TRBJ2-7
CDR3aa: CASSLRTSGDLQYF
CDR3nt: TGTGCCAGCAGCCTCCGGACTAGCGGGGACCTCCAGTACTTC

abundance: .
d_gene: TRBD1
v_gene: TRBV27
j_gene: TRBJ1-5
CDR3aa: CASSRIGTGRGESNQPQHF
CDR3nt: TGTGCCAGCAGTCGAATCGGGACAGGGCGAGGTGAAAGCAATCAGCCCCAGCATTTT

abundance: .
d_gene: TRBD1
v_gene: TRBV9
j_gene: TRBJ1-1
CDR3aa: CASSHPTGGDNTEAFF
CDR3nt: TGTGCCAGCAGCCACCCAACAGGGGGCGACAACACTGAAGCTTTCTTT

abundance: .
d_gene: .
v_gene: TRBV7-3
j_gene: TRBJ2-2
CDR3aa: CASSTQGSGELFF
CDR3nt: TGTGCCAGCAGCACCCAGGGTTCCGGGGAGCTGTTTTTT

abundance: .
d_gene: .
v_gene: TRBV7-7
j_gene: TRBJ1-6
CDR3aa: CASSLGPTSPLHF
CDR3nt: TGTGCCAGCAGCTTAGGTCCTACTTCACCCCTCCACTTT

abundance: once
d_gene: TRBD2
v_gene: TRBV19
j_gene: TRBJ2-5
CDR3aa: CASSMGLRGETQYF
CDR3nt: TGTGCCAGTAGTATGGGACTAAGGGGAGAGACCCAGTACTTC

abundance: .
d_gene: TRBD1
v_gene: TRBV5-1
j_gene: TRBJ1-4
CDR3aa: CASSLSGTGIGANEKLFF
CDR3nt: TGCGCCAGCAGCTTATCCGGGACAGGGATAGGGGCTAATGAAAAACTGTTTTTT

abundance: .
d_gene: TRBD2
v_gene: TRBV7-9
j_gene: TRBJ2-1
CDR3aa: CASPSGVGNEQFF
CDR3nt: TGTGCCAGCCCTAGCGGAGTAGGGAATGAGCAGTTCTTC

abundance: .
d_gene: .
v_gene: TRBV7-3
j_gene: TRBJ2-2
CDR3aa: CASSTGGANTGELFF
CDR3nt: TGTGCCAGCAGCACAGGGGGGGCTAACACCGGGGAGCTGTTTTTT

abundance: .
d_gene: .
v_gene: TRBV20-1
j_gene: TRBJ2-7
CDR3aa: CSATEVYEQYF
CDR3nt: TGCAGTGCTACCGAAGTCTACGAGCAGTACTTC

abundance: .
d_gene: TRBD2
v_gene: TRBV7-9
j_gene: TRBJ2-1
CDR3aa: CASSIGTSGSSEQFF
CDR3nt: TGTGCCAGCAGCATCGGGACTAGCGGGAGCAGTGAGCAGTTCTTC

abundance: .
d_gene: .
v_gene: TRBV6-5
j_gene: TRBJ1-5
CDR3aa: CASSYSRRGNQPQHF
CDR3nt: TGTGCCAGCAGTTACTCTAGGAGGGGCAATCAGCCCCAGCATTTT

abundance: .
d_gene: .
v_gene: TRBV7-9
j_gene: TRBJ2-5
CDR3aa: CASSLARNQETQYF
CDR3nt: TGTGCCAGCAGCTTAGCTCGAAATCAAGAGACCCAGTACTTC

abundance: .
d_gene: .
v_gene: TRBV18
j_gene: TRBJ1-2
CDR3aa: CASSPGWVETYGYTF
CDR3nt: TGTGCCAGCTCACCTGGCTGGGTGGAGACCTATGGCTACACCTTC

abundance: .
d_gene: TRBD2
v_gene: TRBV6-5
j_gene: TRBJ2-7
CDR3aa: CASRHWTSSAYEQYF
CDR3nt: TGTGCCAGCAGGCATTGGACTAGCAGCGCGTACGAGCAGTACTTC

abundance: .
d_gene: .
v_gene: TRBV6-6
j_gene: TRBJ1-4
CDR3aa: CASSKTGSTNEKLFF
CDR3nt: TGTGCCAGCAGTAAGACAGGTTCAACTAATGAAAAACTGTTTTTT

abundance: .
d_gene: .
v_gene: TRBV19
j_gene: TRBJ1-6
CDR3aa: CASSSTPQGYNSPLHF
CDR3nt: TGTGCCAGTAGTTCCACCCCGCAGGGGTATAATTCACCCCTCCACTTT

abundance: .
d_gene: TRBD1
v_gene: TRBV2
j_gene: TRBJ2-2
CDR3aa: CASTAGQGYTGELFF
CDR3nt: TGTGCCAGCACCGCGGGACAGGGGTACACCGGGGAGCTGTTTTTT

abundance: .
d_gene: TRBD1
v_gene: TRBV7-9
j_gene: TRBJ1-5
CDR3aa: CASSFWDRGKGQPQHF
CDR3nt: TGTGCCAGCAGCTTCTGGGACAGGGGAAAGGGACAGCCCCAGCATTTT

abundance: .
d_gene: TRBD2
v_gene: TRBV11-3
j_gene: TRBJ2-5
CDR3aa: CASSHGLAGEGETQYF
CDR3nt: TGTGCCAGCAGCCACGGACTAGCGGGAGAAGGAGAGACCCAGTACTTC

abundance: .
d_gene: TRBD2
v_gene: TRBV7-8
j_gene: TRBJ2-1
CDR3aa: CASSFTSGIGNEQFF
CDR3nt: TGTGCCAGCAGCTTCACTAGCGGGATTGGCAATGAGCAGTTCTTC

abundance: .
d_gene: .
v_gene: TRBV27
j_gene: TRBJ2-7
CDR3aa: CASSLYTGIHSDEQYF
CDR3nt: TGTGCCAGCAGTTTATATACGGGGATTCACTCTGACGAGCAGTACTTC

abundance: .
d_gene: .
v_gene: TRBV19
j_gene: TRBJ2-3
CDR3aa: CASSPLRTNTQYF
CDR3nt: TGTGCCAGTAGTCCCCTCAGGACTAATACGCAGTATTTT

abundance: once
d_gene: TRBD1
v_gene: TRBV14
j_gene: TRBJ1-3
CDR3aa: CASSHFVGQDLSGNTIYF
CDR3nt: TGTGCCAGCAGCCACTTCGTGGGACAGGACCTCTCTGGAAACACCATATATTTT

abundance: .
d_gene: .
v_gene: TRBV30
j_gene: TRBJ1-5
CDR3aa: CAWDRKDYSNQPQHF
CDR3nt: TGTGCCTGGGACAGGAAAGATTATAGCAATCAGCCCCAGCATTTT

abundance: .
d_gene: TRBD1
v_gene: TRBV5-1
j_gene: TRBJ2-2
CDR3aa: CASSIGTGVTGELFF
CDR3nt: TGCGCCAGCAGCATAGGGACAGGGGTAACCGGGGAGCTGTTTTTT

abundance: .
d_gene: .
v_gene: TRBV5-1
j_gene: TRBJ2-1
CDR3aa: CASSFEALNEQFF
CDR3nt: TGCGCCAGCAGCTTCGAGGCCCTCAATGAGCAGTTCTTC

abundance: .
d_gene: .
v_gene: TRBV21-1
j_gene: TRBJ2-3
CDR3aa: CASSIGGRSTDTQYF
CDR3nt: TGTGCCAGCAGCATCGGGGGGCGTAGCACAGATACGCAGTATTTT

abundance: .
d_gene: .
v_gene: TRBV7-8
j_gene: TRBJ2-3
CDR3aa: CASSLGGGNTQYF
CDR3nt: TGTGCCAGCAGCTTAGGAGGTGGGAATACGCAGTATTTT

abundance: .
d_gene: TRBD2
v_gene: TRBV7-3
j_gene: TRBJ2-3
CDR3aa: CASSLGAGGGGTDTQYF
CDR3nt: TGTGCCAGCAGCTTAGGAGCGGGAGGAGGCGGCACAGATACGCAGTATTTT

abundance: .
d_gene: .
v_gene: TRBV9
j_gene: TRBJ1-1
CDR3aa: CASSPNSASNTEAFF
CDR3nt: TGTGCCAGCAGCCCTAATTCAGCGAGTAACACTGAAGCTTTCTTT

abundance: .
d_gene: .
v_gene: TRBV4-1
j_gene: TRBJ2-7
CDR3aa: CASSQEGLRHEQYF
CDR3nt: TGCGCCAGCAGCCAAGAAGGACTCCGGCACGAGCAGTACTTC

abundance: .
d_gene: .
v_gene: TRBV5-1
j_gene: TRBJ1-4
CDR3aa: CASSLGISGNEKLFF
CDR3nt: TGCGCCAGCAGCTTGGGGATTTCGGGTAATGAAAAACTGTTTTTT

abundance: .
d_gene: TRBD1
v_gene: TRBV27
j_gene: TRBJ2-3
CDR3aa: CASSSGQITDTQYF
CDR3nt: TGTGCCAGCAGTTCGGGACAGATCACAGATACGCAGTATTTT

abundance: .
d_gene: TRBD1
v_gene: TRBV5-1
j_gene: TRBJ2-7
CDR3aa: CASSLGQGEDYEQYF
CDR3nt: TGCGCCAGCAGCTTAGGACAGGGTGAAGACTACGAGCAGTACTTC

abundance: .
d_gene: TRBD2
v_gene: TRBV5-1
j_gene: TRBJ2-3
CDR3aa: CASSRGGAGSTDTQYF
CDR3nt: TGCGCCAGCAGCCGCGGGGGGGCCGGTAGCACAGATACGCAGTATTTT

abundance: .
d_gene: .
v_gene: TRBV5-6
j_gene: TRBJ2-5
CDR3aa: CASSLHRVETQYF
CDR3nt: TGTGCCAGCAGCTTACACAGGGTGGAGACCCAGTACTTC

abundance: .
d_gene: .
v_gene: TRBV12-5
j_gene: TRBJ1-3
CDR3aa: CASGLVVGQGWGNTIYF
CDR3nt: TGTGCTAGTGGTTTGGTCGTAGGGCAGGGGTGGGGAAACACCATATATTTT

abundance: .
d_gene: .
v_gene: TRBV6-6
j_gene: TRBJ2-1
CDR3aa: CASSPPAHEQFF
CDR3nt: TGTGCCAGCAGCCCCCCTGCCCATGAGCAGTTCTTC

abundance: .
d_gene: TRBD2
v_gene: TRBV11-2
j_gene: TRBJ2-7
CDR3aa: CASSLQAGVGYEQYF
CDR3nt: TGTGCCAGCAGCTTACAAGCGGGGGTAGGCTACGAGCAGTACTTC

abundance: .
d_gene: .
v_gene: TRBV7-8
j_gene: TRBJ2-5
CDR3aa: CASSPTGRTETQYF
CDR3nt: TGTGCCAGCAGCCCCACTGGGCGGACCGAGACCCAGTACTTC

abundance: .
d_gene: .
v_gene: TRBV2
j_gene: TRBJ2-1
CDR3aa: CASRSGSYNEQFF
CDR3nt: TGTGCCAGCAGGAGTGGGTCCTACAATGAGCAGTTCTTC

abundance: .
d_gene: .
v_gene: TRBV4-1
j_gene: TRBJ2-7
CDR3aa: CASSQVSGFYEQYF
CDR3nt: TGCGCCAGCAGCCAAGTCTCTGGGTTTTACGAGCAGTACTTC

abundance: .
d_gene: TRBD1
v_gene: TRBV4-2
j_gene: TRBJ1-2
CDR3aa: CASRGTGTNYGYTF
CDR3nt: TGTGCCAGCAGAGGGACAGGGACTAACTATGGCTACACCTTC

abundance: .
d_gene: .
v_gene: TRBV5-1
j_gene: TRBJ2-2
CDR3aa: CASSLGRGSDPGELFF
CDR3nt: TGCGCCAGCAGCTTGGGGCGGGGATCGGACCCGGGGGAGCTGTTTTTT

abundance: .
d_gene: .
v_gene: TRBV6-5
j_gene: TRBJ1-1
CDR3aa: CASSYSRWGNTEAFF
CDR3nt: TGTGCCAGCAGTTACTCGAGGTGGGGGAACACTGAAGCTTTCTTT

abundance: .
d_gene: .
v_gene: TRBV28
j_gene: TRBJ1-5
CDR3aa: CASNNQMLQPQHF
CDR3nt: TGTGCCAGCAATAATCAAATGCTTCAGCCCCAGCATTTT

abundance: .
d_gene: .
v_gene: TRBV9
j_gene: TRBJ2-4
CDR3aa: CASSSQGYGNIQYF
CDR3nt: TGTGCCAGCAGCTCTCAGGGCTACGGAAACATTCAGTACTTC